These 21 T cell receptor beta chains were all obtained from the same sample, sequenced in a study of control samples from healthy donors and cancer patients (dated by TCRdb to the early 2020s). Library generation was performed with the immunoSEQ multiplex PCR assay. TCRdb's version of the immuneACCESS table is confined to in-frame rearrangements and falls short of the full clone set. An unresolved V gene accounts for under half of the shortfall where checked; the remainder is of unknown origin. This sample is represented by more than 95,000 clones; roughly 93% of them were singletons. The top ten hold about 7.3% of the sample. The sequenced material came from blood. The source of these receptors is a man between 18 and 35 years old in good health.

The chain uses TRBV5-1 and TRBJ2-1; D may match TRBD1 or TRBD2 (5 bases each). Germline loops: CDR1 SGHRS, CDR2 YFSETQ. CDR3 size: 13 residues. The germline V and J ends were trimmed by 1 base and 8 bases, with 10 bases remaining between them. The DNA for the CDR3 is TGCGCCAGCAGCTTGCAACGGGGCGATGAGCAGTTCTTC. Protein product: CASSLQRGDEQFF.

This chain joins TRBV7-9 and TRBJ1-1; possibly TRBD1 for D (5 bases). V was pared by 8 bases and J by 3 bases, with 16 bases between. This CDR3 contains 14 residues. CDR1 SEHNR and CDR2 FQNEAQ come from the germline V gene (reference sequence). Written as DNA, the CDR3 is TGTGCCAGCTCTCCGGGGGACCTCTACACTGAAGCTTTCTTT. It codes for CASSPGDLYTEAFF.

The chain joins TRBV6-6 to TRBJ1-2; 7 positions match TRBD1. The CDR3 runs to 13 residues. Looked up from germline, CDR1 is MNHNY and CDR2 is SVGAGI (reference sequence). The V gene end was trimmed by 4 bases and the J gene end by 3 bases; junction bases not matched to a gene: 2. DNA for the CDR3: TGTGCCAGCAGTTTAGACAGGGACTATGGCTACACCTTC. It specifies CASSLDRDYGYTF.

V gene TRBV6-2 or TRBV6-3 combines with J gene TRBJ2-7; 7 positions agree with TRBD2. Trimming cost V 2 bases and J 4 bases; bases outside gene matches: 14. CDR1 MNHEY and CDR2 SVGEGT come from the germline V gene. This CDR3 region has 17 residues. Here the CDR3 reads CASSYDALAGRDYEQYF. The CDR3 region has the DNA TGTGCCAGCAGTTACGACGCTCTAGCAGGGAGGGATTACGAGCAGTACTTC.

The gene calls are TRBV4-3 and TRBJ2-2; D gene uncertain. The V end was cut by 0 bases, the J end by 4 bases, with 12 bases between. In germline, CDR1 is LGHNA, CDR2 YSLEER. The CDR3 sequence is 16 residues long. The CDR3 loop is CASSQELARSTGELFF. The CDR3 DNA is TGCGCCAGCAGCCAAGAATTAGCCCGATCCACCGGGGAGCTGTTTTTT.

This chain uses TRBV5-4 with TRBJ2-3; 10 nucleotides agree with TRBD2. The CDR3 contains 15 residues. Germline CDR1 SGHNT, CDR2 YYREEE (reference sequence). The V and J ends lost 4 bases and 0 bases, in that order; junction bases with no gene match: 2. CDR3 coding DNA: TGTGCCAGCAGCAAGACTAGCGGGAGCACAGATACGCAGTATTTT. This sequence encodes CASSKTSGSTDTQYF.

The V call is TRBV2, the J call TRBJ2-7; 8 bases line up with TRBD1. Trimming at V came to 6 bases and at J to 5 bases, leaving 6 bases not matched to a gene. This CDR3 is built from 13 residues. Germline V gene lookup returns CDR1 SNHLY and CDR2 FYNNEI. The CDR3 nucleotides are TGTGCCAGCAGCGAACAGGGGGGCGACGAGCAGTACTTC. This gives the protein CASSEQGGDEQYF.

The V and J genes are TRBV5-4 and TRBJ2-2, with TRBD2 matching over 7 bases. Per germline, CDR1 SGHNT and CDR2 YYREEE (reference sequence). J lost 3 bases, V lost 1 base, and 3 bases had no gene match. The CDR3 runs to 15 residues. Written as DNA, the CDR3 is TGTGCCAGCAGCTTGAACCTAGCGGACACCGGGGAGCTGTTTTTT. Its translation: CASSLNLADTGELFF.

V is TRBV3-1 (or the pseudogene TRBV3-2) and J is TRBJ1-1; 9 nucleotides agree with TRBD1. Germline V CDR1 and CDR2: LGHDT, YNNKEL (reference sequence). The CDR3 loop spans 12 amino acids. Trimming took 4 bases from V and 7 from J; bases not matched to a gene: 1. The CDR3 DNA reads as TGTGCCAGCAGCCGACAGGGGGATGAAGCTTTCTTT. Its translation: CASSRQGDEAFF.

This clone was recorded once. The chain has TRBV6-2 or TRBV6-3 and TRBJ2-7; D gene uncertain. The V end was cut by 0 bases, the J end by 4 bases, with 4 bases between. The CDR3 sequence is 12 residues long. Germline loops: CDR1 MNHEY, CDR2 SVGEGT. In DNA, the CDR3 is TGTGCCAGCAGTTACTCCCCGTACGAGCAGTACTTC. Translation: CASSYSPYEQYF.

The V gene is TRBV15, the J gene TRBJ2-1; D remains ambiguous. Trimming removed 4 bases at V and 8 bases at J, with 6 bases between. Germline loops: CDR1 LNHNV, CDR2 YYDKDF (reference sequence). The CDR3 sequence is 11 residues long. The DNA of the CDR3 is TGTGCCACCAGCAAGGGTTATGAGCAGTTCTTC. It codes for CATSKGYEQFF.

This chain links TRBV6-2 or TRBV6-3 with TRBJ1-5; no clear D. This CDR3 contains 15 residues. Trimming removed 5 bases at V and 4 bases at J, with 15 bases between. The germline gives CDR1 MNHEY, CDR2 SVGEGT. The CDR3 reads CASSRPGAVNQPQHF. The DNA for the CDR3 is TGTGCCAGCAGTCGCCCCGGTGCCGTTAATCAGCCCCAGCATTTT.

V and J are TRBV11-2 and TRBJ1-1; D gene ambiguous. Germline CDR1 and CDR2: SGHAT and FQNNGV. Trimming stripped 2 bases from V and 7 bases from J, with 5 bases between. The CDR3 loop spans 11 amino acids. CDR3 sequence (DNA): TGTGCCAGCAGCTTAAGTATTGAAGCTTTCTTT. Residues: CASSLSIEAFF.

The V and J genes are TRBV6-1 and TRBJ1-6; D unresolved. Germline values: CDR1 MNHNS, CDR2 SASEGT. The CDR3 is 17 residues long. V shed 2 bases and J shed 0 bases, with 11 bases lying between them. CDR3 sequence: CASSELGGSSYNSPLHF. Written as DNA, the CDR3 is TGTGCCAGCAGTGAACTCGGAGGAAGCTCCTATAATTCACCCCTCCACTTT.

The chain combines TRBV6-4 with TRBJ1-3; D is unclear. Germline V CDR1 and CDR2: MRHNA, SNTAGT. With 3 bases removed from V and 0 bases from J, the gap between germline ends came to 9 bases. The CDR3 sequence is 15 residues long. This CDR3 is CASSERAASGNTIYF. The CDR3 nucleotides read TGTGCCAGCAGTGAAAGGGCAGCCTCTGGAAACACCATATATTTT.

The chain employs TRBV4-3 and TRBJ2-1; D may match TRBD1 or TRBD2 (7 bases each). The V gene's germline CDR1 is LGHNA and CDR2 YSLEER. Trimming took off 4 bases at V and 3 bases at J, with 13 bases between the two ends. The CDR3 runs to 15 residues. As DNA, the CDR3 is TGCGCCAGCAGCCGTGGCAGGGGGGGCTACAATGAGCAGTTCTTC. Amino acids: CASSRGRGGYNEQFF.

A single count supports this clone. The chain joins TRBV13 to TRBJ2-1; no clear D gene. From germline, CDR1 is PRHDT and CDR2 FYEKMQ (reference sequence). Deletions cut 5 bases from V and 0 bases from J, with 11 bases between. This CDR3 has 15 amino acids. The CDR3 is CASSLDLSSYNEQFF. The DNA of the CDR3 is TGTGCCAGCAGCCTCGACCTGAGCTCCTACAATGAGCAGTTCTTC.

The V call is TRBV5-5, the J call TRBJ2-2, with D tentatively TRBD1 or TRBD2 (6 bases each). The V gene lost 0 bases and the J gene lost 6 bases, with 15 bases spanning the gap. CDR1 is SGHKS and CDR2 is YYEKEE in the germline V gene (reference sequence). This CDR3 is 16 amino acids long. CDR3 nucleotides: TGTGCCAGCAGCTTGGGACGGGCAGGGGAGGCCGGGGAGCTGTTTTTT. This codes for CASSLGRAGEAGELFF.

The chain uses TRBV9 and TRBJ1-2; unclear D gene. The CDR3 is 13 amino acids. From germline, CDR1 is SGDLS and CDR2 YYNGEE. V was cut by 4 bases and J by 5 bases, with 12 bases left in between. Here the CDR3 reads CASSPDPLYGYTF. The CDR3 coding sequence is TGTGCCAGCAGCCCCGATCCCCTTTATGGCTACACCTTC.

V gene TRBV21-1 combines with J gene TRBJ1-2; the D call in the table, TRBD1, was not verified against the DNA. TRBV21-1 is flagged as a pseudogene. The CDR3 runs to 15 residues. CDR3 in DNA: TGTGCCAGCAGCCTCTCCGGGACAGGAAGCCGTGGCTACACCTTC. Translating it yields CASSLSGTGSRGYTF.

J is TRBJ2-1 and V is TRBV6-5, with D maybe TRBD1 (5 bases). Trimming shortened V by 6 bases and J by 3 bases, and 6 bases separated the two germline ends. In germline, CDR1 is MNHEY, CDR2 SVGAGI. The CDR3 extends over 12 amino acids. DNA for the CDR3: TGTGCCAGCAGGACAGTCTACAATGAGCAGTTCTTC. This codes for CASRTVYNEQFF.